The following is a T cell receptor beta chain sequence with its context. Its specificity is not known. The data belong to a study of cytomegalovirus exposure and HLA in healthy donors. Study results and limitations: Fewer N-insertions than the roughly 600-donor mean were reportedly shown by an Asian-associated ancestry cluster in a later analysis. Association of a missense DCLRE1C variant with TCR beta V- and J-gene trimming was reported in a later analysis.

PCR primers comprised 60 Vbeta and 13 Jbeta primers. Sequencing used immunoSEQ multiplex PCR; TCRdb keeps in-frame clones, though not all of them. The table shows 150,000 or so clones, with 60% to 80% occurring only once. The length of the CDR3 is 14 residues. Germline CDR1 LNHDA, CDR2 SQIVND (reference sequence). V gave up 3 bases and J gave up 8 bases; unmatched junction bases: 9. Healthy bone marrow donors supplied every sample. Sequencing was done on a sample of PBMCs. This rearrangement joins TRBV19 to TRBJ1-2; 7 bases are shared with TRBD1. This receptor was obtained from a woman aged 35 to 49 in good health and CMV-seropositive. The CDR3 DNA reads as TGTGCCAGTAGTATTCAGGGGGAGGTGGACGGCTACACCTTC. Translating gives CASSIQGEVDGYTF.